These T cell receptor beta chains were read from a single sample in a study of human T cells and chemical hapten exposure. TCRdb called the RACE reads again in MiXCR, with one record for every CDR3 protein. In the table there are about 49,000 distinct CDR3 sequences, 9.3% of which are singletons. The sequencing used whole blood, collected in connection with sensitization to the hapten diphenylcyclopropenone (DPC). The receptors here all came from a woman between 45 and 65 years old with alopecia areata. Some clones in this sample may be carry-over from other donors' samples. CDR3s include the opening cysteine and the closing phenylalanine or tryptophan. Each record gives: J gene, V gene, clone size, D gene, CDR3 DNA, CDR3 protein. A D gene is named only where the DNA matches it firmly. A row's size may be missing; if present it is once, few, many or a size class.

TRBJ1-3 | TRBV7-2 | many | . | TGTGCCAGCAGCTTAGTCCCTCTTGGGCAGGGCTGGGGAAACACCATATATTTT | CASSLVPLGQGWGNTIYF
TRBJ2-2 | TRBV7-6 | few | TRBD2 | TGTGCCAGCACCCCGGTAGCGGGGCACACCGGGGAGCTGTTTTTT | CASTPVAGHTGELFF
TRBJ1-1 | TRBV27 | many | . | TGTGCCAGCAGTTCTCCCGGGGCGAGGGTCACTGAAGCTTTCTTT | CASSSPGARVTEAFF
TRBJ1-2 | TRBV28 | . | . | TGTGCCAGCAGTTTACCGCGGGCTCAAGGCTATGGCTACACCTTC | CASSLPRAQGYGYTF
TRBJ2-1 | TRBV3-1 | many | . | TGTGCCAGCAGCCAAGGGTTGGGAGCCCATCCGTTCTTC | CASSQGLGAHPFF
TRBJ2-3 | TRBV12-5 | many | TRBD2 | TGTGCTAGTGGTTTGGTGACTAGCGGTACTAGCACAGATACGCAGTATTTT | CASGLVTSGTSTDTQYF
TRBJ1-1 | TRBV30 | many | . | TGTGCCTGGGCAGACAGTATGAACACTGAAGCTTTCTTT | CAWADSMNTEAFF
TRBJ1-5 | TRBV12-3/TRBV12-4 | . | . | TGTGCCAGCAGTCCCGGGCCTCCTTATAGCAATCAGCCCCAGCATTTT | CASSPGPPYSNQPQHF
TRBJ2-5 | TRBV10-1 | many | . | TGCGCCAGCAGTGAGTCCGAACAGGGATGGGAGACCCAGTACTTC | CASSESEQGWETQYF
TRBJ2-7 | TRBV20-1 | many | . | TGCAGTGCTAGAAGACTAGAAGACTCCTACGAGCAGTACTTC | CSARRLEDSYEQYF
TRBJ1-4 | TRBV10-3 | few | . | TGTGCCATATCGACAGCAACTAATGAAAAACTGTTTTTT | CAISTATNEKLFF
TRBJ2-7 | TRBV28 | . | . | TGTGCCAGCAGTTTGGGGGAACTGGTCTACGAGCAGTACTTC | CASSLGELVYEQYF
TRBJ2-6 | TRBV20-1 | few | . | TGCAGTGCCCCTGCGGCCCCCGGGGCCAACGTCCTGACTTTC | CSAPAAPGANVLTF
TRBJ2-2 | TRBV27 | many | . | TGTGCCAGCAGCCGCGTGTACACCACCGGGGAGCTGTTTTTT | CASSRVYTTGELFF
TRBJ2-2 | TRBV12-3/TRBV12-4 | many | TRBD2 | TGTGCCAGCAGCTGGGGGACTAGCGGAGACACCGGGGAGCTGTTTTTT | CASSWGTSGDTGELFF
TRBJ2-6 | TRBV5-1 | many | . | TGCGCCAGCAGCCCGGACGGGCCTGGGGCCAACGTCCTGACTTTC | CASSPDGPGANVLTF
TRBJ2-3 | TRBV7-2 | once | TRBD1 | TGTGCCAGCAGCTACCGGGACAGGGTAGATACGCAGTATTTT | CASSYRDRVDTQYF